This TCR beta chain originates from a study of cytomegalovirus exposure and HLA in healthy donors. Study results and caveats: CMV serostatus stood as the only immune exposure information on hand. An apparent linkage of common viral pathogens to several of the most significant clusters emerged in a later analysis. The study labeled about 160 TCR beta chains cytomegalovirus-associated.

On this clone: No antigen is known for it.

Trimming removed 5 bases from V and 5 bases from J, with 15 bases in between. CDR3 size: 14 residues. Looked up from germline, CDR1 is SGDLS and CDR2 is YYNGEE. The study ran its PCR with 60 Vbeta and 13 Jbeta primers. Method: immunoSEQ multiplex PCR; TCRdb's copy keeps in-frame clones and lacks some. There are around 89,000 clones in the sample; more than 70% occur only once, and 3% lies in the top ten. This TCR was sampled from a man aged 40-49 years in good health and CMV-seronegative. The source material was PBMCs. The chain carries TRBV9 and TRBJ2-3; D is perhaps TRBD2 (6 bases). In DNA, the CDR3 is TGTGCCAGCAGTGAAGGAGGGCGGGTAGATACGCAGTATTTT. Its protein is CASSEGGRVDTQYF.